This T cell receptor (beta chain) was retrieved from a study of Graves' ophthalmopathy and Graves' hyperthyroidism. Study observations and caveats: The authors also found most expanded thyroid clonotypes above 0.001 frequency in blood.

This clonotype was counted ten times or more. Antigen: not known. Ophthalmopathy donors' eye disease showed moderate-to-severe activity, CAS of at least 3, NOSPECS of at least 4 and duration under 3 months. Patients were diagnosed from clinical symptoms, serum thyroxine, TRAb, thyroid ultrasound and orbital computed tomography. RNA transcripts served as template for amplifying TCR beta CDR3 sequences. HTBI-primed first-round RT-PCR preceded second-round multiplex PCR. In TCRdb, the multiplex PCR reads were re-called with MiXCR into one record per CDR3 protein. The table records about 500,000 distinct CDR3 sequences, 13% to 15% of them present only once. The V gene lost 5 bases and the J gene lost 3 bases, with 14 bases spanning the gap. The CDR3 consists of 14 residues.

The receptor comes from a woman in her twenties or thirties with Graves' ophthalmopathy. The chain recombines TRBV12-3 or TRBV12-4 with TRBJ2-7; D call uncertain. Sequenced input: blood. The CDR3 here is CASSINGPSYEQYF. The CDR3, as DNA: TGTGCCAGCAGTATCAACGGGCCTAGCTACGAGCAGTACTTC.